This T cell receptor (beta chain) originates from a study of blood T cell repertoires in COVID-19. Study-level information: Specimens from acute and convalescent COVID-19 originated in the United States, Italy and Spain. In each case, the material was cDNA or gDNA derived from T cells, B-cell-depleted T cells, or PBMCs.

Methods used by the authors: Estimation of nucleated cell counts relied on the amplification of reference gene primers. Clones were sequenced by immunoSEQ multiplex PCR, and TCRdb holds only the in-frame ones, with some missing. Clone size and the V and J calls come from that table; the DNA yielded D and trimming. The profile shows roughly 210,000 clones, roughly 90% of them singletons. This clone has a handful of counts. Sequencing was carried out using peripheral blood. The receptor was derived from a man in his sixties or seventies with acute or convalescent COVID-19.

CDR3 sequence (DNA): TGTGCCAGCAGGCCGACAGGGAGCTCTGGAAACACCATATATTTT. Its protein product is CASRPTGSSGNTIYF. The chain uses TRBV28 and TRBJ1-3, with 7 bases matching TRBD1. The CDR3 consists of 15 residues. Germline-derived CDR1 and CDR2 are MDHEN and SYDVKM. Unmatched junction bases numbered 5, after V lost 6 bases and J lost 0 bases.